This T cell receptor beta chain is from a study of cytomegalovirus exposure and HLA in healthy donors. V was clipped by 5 bases and J by 7 bases, with 8 bases between them. Germline-derived CDR1 and CDR2 are MDHEN and SYDVKM. This CDR3 contains 12 residues. The PCR ran on 60 Vbeta and 13 Jbeta primers. Method: immunoSEQ multiplex PCR; TCRdb's copy keeps in-frame clones and lacks some. The repertoire holds about 69,000 clones, with approximately 70% as singletons. This receptor was taken from a male donor in good health and CMV-seropositive. Material: PBMCs. The V gene is TRBV28, the J gene TRBJ1-4; a possible D gene is TRBD1 (5 bases). The CDR3 region is CASSVGGEKLFF. The CDR3 region has the DNA TGTGCCAGCAGTGTGGGGGGTGAAAAACTGTTTTTT. The full variable domain, its missing parts supplied by reference TRBV28 and TRBJ1-4, is DVKVTQSSRYLVKRTGEKVFLECVQDMDHENMFWYRQDPGLGLRLIYFSYDVKMKEKGDIPEGYSVSREKKERFSLILESASTNQTSMYLCASSVGGEKLFFGSGTQLSVL.